Listed below are T cell receptor beta chains from one sample, sequenced in a study. One entry per CDR3 protein results from TCRdb running MiXCR on the 5' RACE reads. The profile shows just under 65,000 distinct CDR3 sequences, around a fifth of them singletons. The sequencing input was memory CD4+ T cells sorted from a lymph node. Every receptor here comes from a female donor with breast cancer. Both conserved end residues are part of each CDR3. The D gene is left open where the match is weak. Clone size, where shown, is once, few, many, or a class for clones that have expanded.

V gene	D gene	J gene	clone size	CDR3 protein	CDR3 DNA
TRBV9	TRBD1	TRBJ1-5	few	CASSAGDRYSNQPQHF	TGTGCCAGCAGCGCAGGGGACAGATATAGCAATCAGCCCCAGCATTTT
TRBV6-2/TRBV6-3	NA	TRBJ2-7	many	CASRSSGGMIYEQYF	TGTGCCAGCAGATCCTCAGGGGGGATGATCTACGAGCAGTACTTC
TRBV7-3	NA	TRBJ2-3	few	CASSKHGSGETTDTQYF	TGTGCCAGCAGCAAGCACGGTAGCGGAGAAACCACAGATACGCAGTATTTT
TRBV7-3	NA	TRBJ1-2	NA	CASSLTVQSYGYTF	TGTGCCAGCAGCTTAACGGTACAGTCCTATGGCTACACCTTC
TRBV20-1	NA	TRBJ2-3	once	CSATKRLEDTQYF	TGCAGTGCTACCAAACGACTGGAAGATACGCAGTATTTT
TRBV9	NA	TRBJ2-3	NA	CASSVNLRTDTQYF	TGTGCCAGCAGCGTTAACTTACGCACAGATACGCAGTATTTT
TRBV5-1	NA	TRBJ1-5	few	CASSLGAQGDSNQPQHF	TGCGCCAGCAGCTTGGGGGCTCAAGGCGATAGCAATCAGCCCCAGCATTTT
TRBV7-8	NA	TRBJ2-7	few	CASSLRLLTVPDEQYF	TGTGCCAGCAGCCTACGCCTCCTCACCGTCCCAGACGAGCAGTACTTC
TRBV12-3/TRBV12-4	NA	TRBJ2-1	NA	CASNIGGPHNEQFF	TGTGCCAGCAATATCGGGGGGCCCCACAATGAGCAGTTCTTC
TRBV29-1	TRBD1	TRBJ1-5	once	CSVRTGSNQPQHF	TGCAGCGTCCGGACAGGGAGCAATCAGCCCCAGCATTTT
TRBV4-2	TRBD2	TRBJ2-1	NA	CASSLSGSHPNEQFF	TGTGCCAGCAGCCTTAGCGGGAGCCATCCCAATGAGCAGTTCTTC
TRBV4-3	NA	TRBJ1-2	few	CASSQGYSQGYTF	TGCGCCAGCAGCCAAGGGTACAGTCAGGGCTACACCTTC
TRBV29-1	NA	TRBJ2-2	many	CSVDAGGGQNTGELFF	TGCAGCGTCGACGCCGGTGGGGGCCAAAACACCGGGGAGCTGTTTTTT
TRBV7-9	NA	TRBJ2-1	few	CASSFGLPGDEQFF	TGTGCCAGCAGCTTTGGTCTACCTGGGGATGAGCAGTTCTTC
TRBV11-3	NA	TRBJ2-5	NA	CASSHAGRAGGETQYF	TGTGCCAGCAGCCACGCCGGACGGGCCGGCGGGGAGACCCAGTACTTC
TRBV7-8	NA	TRBJ1-4	many	CASSFGVGKLFF	TGTGCCAGCAGCTTCGGGGTGGGAAAACTGTTTTTT
TRBV5-1	TRBD1	TRBJ2-1	NA	CVSSGTGTAYNEQFF	TGCGTCAGCAGCGGAACCGGGACAGCGTACAATGAGCAGTTCTTC
TRBV6-2/TRBV6-3	NA	TRBJ2-7	many	CASIRDILGEQYF	TGTGCCAGCATTCGAGACATTCTCGGCGAGCAGTACTTC